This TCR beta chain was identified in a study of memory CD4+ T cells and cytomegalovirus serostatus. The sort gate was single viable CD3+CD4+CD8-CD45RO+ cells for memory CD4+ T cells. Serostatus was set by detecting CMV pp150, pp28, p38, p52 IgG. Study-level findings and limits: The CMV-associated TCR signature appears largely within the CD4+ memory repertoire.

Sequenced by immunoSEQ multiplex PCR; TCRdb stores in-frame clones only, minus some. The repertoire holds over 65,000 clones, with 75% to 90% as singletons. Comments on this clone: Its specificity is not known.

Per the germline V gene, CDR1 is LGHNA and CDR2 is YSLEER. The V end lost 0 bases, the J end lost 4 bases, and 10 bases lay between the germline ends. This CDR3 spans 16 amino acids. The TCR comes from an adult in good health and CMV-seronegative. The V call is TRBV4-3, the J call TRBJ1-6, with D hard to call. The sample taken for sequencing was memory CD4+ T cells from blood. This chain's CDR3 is CASSQDLAEYNSPLHF. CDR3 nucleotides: TGCGCCAGCAGCCAAGATCTTGCCGAGTATAATTCACCCCTCCACTTT.